This T cell receptor beta chain appears in the sequencing data of a study of T cells after yellow fever vaccination. From germline, CDR1 is SGHVS and CDR2 FQNEAQ. CDR3 size: 15 residues. V trimming: 4 bases; J trimming: 3 bases; junction bases outside the gene matches: 5. This clonotype has ten or more counts. Its antigen remains unknown. Study-wide points: Repertoires obtained by FACS sorting could include abundant clonotypes that entered as contaminants from the bulk population. Only a minor proportion of clonotypes was detected across both CD4 and CD8 compartments.

Each CDR3 protein gets one entry after TCRdb re-called the 5' RACE reads with MiXCR. The sample has 620,000 or so distinct CDR3 sequences, around an eighth seen once. The material sequenced was PBMCs, taken on the day of the yellow fever booster vaccination. The chain employs TRBV7-8 and TRBJ2-3; TRBD1 matches 9 bases. The source is a man aged 25-45 years who received the YFV17D yellow fever vaccine. The CDR3, as DNA: TGTGCCAGCAGCTACCGGGACAGGGAGACAGATACGCAGTATTTT. This sequence encodes CASSYRDRETDTQYF.